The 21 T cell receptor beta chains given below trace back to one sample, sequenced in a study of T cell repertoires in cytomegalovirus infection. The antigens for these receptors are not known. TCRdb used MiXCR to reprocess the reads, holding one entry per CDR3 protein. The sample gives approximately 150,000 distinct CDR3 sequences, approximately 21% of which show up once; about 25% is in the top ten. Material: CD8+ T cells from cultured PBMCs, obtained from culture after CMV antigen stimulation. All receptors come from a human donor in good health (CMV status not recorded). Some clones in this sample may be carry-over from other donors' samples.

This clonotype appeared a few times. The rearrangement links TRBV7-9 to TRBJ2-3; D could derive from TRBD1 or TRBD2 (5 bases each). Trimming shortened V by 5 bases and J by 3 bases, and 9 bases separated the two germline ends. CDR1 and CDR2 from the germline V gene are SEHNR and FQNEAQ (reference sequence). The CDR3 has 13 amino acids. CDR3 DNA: TGTGCCAGCAGCCCTGAGGGGACAGATACGCAGTATTTT. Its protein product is CASSPEGTDTQYF.

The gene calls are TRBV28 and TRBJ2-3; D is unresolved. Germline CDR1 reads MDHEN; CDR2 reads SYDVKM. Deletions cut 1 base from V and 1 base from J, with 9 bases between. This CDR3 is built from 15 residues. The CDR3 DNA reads TGTGCCAGCAGTTTATACTTCCAGGGCACAGATACGCAGTATTTT. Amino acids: CASSLYFQGTDTQYF.

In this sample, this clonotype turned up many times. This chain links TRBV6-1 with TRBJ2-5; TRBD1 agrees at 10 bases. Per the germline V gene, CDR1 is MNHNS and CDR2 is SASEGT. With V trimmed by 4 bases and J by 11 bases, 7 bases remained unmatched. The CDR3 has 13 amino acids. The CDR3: CASSARDRGVQYF. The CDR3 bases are TGTGCCAGCAGTGCCCGGGACAGGGGCGTTCAGTACTTC.

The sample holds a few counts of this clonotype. The CDR3, as DNA: TGTGCCAGCAGCGAAGGACAGGGCCATCAGCCCCAGCATTTT. Its protein is CASSEGQGHQPQHF. This chain uses TRBV9 with TRBJ1-5; 8 nucleotides line up with TRBD1. Germline V gene lookup returns CDR1 SGDLS and CDR2 YYNGEE. The V segment lost 3 bases and the J segment 5 bases; nucleotides outside the gene matches: 4. The CDR3 contains 14 residues.

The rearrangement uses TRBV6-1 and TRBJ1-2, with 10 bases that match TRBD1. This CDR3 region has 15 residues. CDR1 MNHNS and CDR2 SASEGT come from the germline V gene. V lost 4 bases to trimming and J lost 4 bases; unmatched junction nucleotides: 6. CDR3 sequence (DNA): TGTGCCAGCAGTGTACTGGGACAGGGGAGCTATGGCTACACCTTC. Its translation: CASSVLGQGSYGYTF.

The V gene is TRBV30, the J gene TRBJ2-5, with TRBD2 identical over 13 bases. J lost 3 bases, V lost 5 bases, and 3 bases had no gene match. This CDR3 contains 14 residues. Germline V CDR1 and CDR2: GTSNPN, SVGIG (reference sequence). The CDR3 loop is CAWDTSGGEETQYF. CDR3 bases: TGTGCCTGGGATACTAGCGGGGGGGAAGAGACCCAGTACTTC.

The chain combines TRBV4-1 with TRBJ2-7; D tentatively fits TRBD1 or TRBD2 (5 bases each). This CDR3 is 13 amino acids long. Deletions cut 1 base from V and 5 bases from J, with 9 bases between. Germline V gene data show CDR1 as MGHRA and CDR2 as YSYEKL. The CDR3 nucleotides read TGCGCCAGCAGCCAAGGTCGAGGGGACGAGCAGTACTTC. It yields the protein CASSQGRGDEQYF.

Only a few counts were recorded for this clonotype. The CDR3 bases are TGTGCCAGCAGTTCGCGTCGGGGGGGAAACACTGAAGCTTTCTTT. Protein: CASSSRRGGNTEAFF. This chain connects TRBV27 to TRBJ1-1; perhaps TRBD1 as D (5 bases). Looked up from germline, CDR1 is MNHEY and CDR2 is SMNVEV (reference sequence). Trimming removed 4 bases from V and 2 bases from J, with 14 bases in between. The CDR3 has 15 amino acids.

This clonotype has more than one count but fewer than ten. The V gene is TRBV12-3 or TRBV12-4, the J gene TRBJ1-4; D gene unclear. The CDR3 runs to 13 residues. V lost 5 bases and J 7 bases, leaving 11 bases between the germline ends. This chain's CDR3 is CASSPLIGEKLFF. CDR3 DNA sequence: TGTGCCAGCAGTCCCCTCATCGGTGAAAAACTGTTTTTT.

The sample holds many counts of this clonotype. CDR3 sequence (DNA): TGTGCCACCAGCAGAGTCGCTAGCGGAAAAGAGACCCAGTACTTC. Protein product: CATSRVASGKETQYF. The chain uses TRBV15 and TRBJ2-5; 7 bases align to TRBD2. From germline, CDR1 is LNHNV and CDR2 YYDKDF (reference sequence). V lost 1 base to trimming and J lost 3 bases; unmatched junction nucleotides: 5. This CDR3 contains 15 residues.

CDR3 bases: TGCGCCAGCAGCCAAGATGGGGCAGGGGGCTTGAACACTGAAGCTTTCTTT. It yields the protein CASSQDGAGGLNTEAFF. The J gene is TRBJ1-1, the V gene TRBV4-1, with 8 bases matching TRBD1. CDR1 MGHRA and CDR2 YSYEKL come from the germline V gene. The CDR3 has 17 amino acids. After removal of 0 bases from V and 0 bases from J, the junction contained 6 bases not matched to a gene.

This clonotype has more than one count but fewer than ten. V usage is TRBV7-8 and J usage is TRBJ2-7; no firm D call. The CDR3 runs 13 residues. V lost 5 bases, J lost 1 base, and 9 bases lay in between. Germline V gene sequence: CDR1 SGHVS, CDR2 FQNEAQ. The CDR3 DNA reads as TGTGCCAGCAGCCCCCTAGTGTCCTACGAGCAGTACTTC. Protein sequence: CASSPLVSYEQYF.

The CDR3: CASSLNSISYEQYF. Here the CDR3 DNA reads TGTGCCAGCAGTTTAAACAGCATCTCCTACGAGCAGTACTTC. The rearrangement uses TRBV28 and TRBJ2-7; no firm D call. Germline V gene lookup returns CDR1 MDHEN and CDR2 SYDVKM. The CDR3 runs 14 residues. V lost 2 bases and J 0 bases, leaving 8 bases between the germline ends.

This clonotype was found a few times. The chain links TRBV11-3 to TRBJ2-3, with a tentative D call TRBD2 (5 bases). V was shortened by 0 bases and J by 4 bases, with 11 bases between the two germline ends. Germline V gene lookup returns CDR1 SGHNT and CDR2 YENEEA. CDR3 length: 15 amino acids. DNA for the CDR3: TGTGCCAGCAGCTTAGAAGGGCGGGCTGCAGATACGCAGTATTTT. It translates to CASSLEGRAADTQYF.

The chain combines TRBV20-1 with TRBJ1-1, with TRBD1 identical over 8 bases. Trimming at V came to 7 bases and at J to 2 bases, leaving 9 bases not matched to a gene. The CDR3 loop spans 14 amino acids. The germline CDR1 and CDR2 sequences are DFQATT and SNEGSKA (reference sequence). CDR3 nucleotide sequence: TGCAGTGTTGATGGACAGGGTATTAACACTGAAGCTTTCTTT. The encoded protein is CSVDGQGINTEAFF.

DNA for the CDR3: TGCGCCAGCAGCCAAGGTCCTGCAGTGAACACTGAAGCTTTCTTT. Translation: CASSQGPAVNTEAFF. The gene calls are TRBV4-1 and TRBJ1-1; no definite D call. V was cut by 1 base and J by 0 bases, with 9 bases left in between. The CDR3 runs 15 residues. The germline gives CDR1 MGHRA, CDR2 YSYEKL.

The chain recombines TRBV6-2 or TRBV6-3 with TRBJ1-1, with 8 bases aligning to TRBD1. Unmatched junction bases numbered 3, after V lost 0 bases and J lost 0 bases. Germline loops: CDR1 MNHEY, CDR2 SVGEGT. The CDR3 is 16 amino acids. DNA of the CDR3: TGTGCCAGCAGTTACTCAGACAGGGGATTGAACACTGAAGCTTTCTTT. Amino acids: CASSYSDRGLNTEAFF.

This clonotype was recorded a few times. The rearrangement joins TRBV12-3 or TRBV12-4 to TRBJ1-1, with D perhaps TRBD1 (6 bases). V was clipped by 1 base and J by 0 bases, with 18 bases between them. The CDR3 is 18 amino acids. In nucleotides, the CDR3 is TGTGCCAGCAGTTTAGGGCTTGGGGCAGGGGTGATGAACACTGAAGCTTTCTTT. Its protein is CASSLGLGAGVMNTEAFF.

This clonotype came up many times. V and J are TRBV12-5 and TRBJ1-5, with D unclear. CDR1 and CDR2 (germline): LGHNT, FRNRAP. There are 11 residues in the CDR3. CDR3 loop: CASGPNQPQHF. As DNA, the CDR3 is TGTGCCAGCGGCCCCAATCAGCCCCAGCATTTT.

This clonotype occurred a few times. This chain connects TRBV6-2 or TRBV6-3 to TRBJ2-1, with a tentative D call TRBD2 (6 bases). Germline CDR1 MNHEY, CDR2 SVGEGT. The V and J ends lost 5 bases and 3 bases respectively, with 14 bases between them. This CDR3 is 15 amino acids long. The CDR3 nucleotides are TGTGCCAGCAGTACGGGGCGGGGCAACTACAATGAGCAGTTCTTC. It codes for CASSTGRGNYNEQFF.

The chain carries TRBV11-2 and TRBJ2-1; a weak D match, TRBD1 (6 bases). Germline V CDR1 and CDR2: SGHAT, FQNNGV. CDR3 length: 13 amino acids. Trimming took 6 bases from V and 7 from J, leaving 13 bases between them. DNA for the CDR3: TGTGCCAGCAGACCAACTAGGGGGAATGAGCAGTTCTTC. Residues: CASRPTRGNEQFF.